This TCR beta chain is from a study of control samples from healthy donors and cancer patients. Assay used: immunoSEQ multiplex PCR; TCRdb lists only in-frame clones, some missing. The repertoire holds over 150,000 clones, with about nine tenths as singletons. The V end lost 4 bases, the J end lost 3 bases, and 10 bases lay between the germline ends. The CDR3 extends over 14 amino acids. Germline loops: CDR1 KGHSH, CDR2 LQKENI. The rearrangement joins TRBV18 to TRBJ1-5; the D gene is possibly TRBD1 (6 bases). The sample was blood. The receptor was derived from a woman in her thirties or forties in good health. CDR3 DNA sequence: TGTGCCAGCTCACTACAGGGAAACAATCAGCCCCAGCATTTT. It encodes CASSLQGNNQPQHF.